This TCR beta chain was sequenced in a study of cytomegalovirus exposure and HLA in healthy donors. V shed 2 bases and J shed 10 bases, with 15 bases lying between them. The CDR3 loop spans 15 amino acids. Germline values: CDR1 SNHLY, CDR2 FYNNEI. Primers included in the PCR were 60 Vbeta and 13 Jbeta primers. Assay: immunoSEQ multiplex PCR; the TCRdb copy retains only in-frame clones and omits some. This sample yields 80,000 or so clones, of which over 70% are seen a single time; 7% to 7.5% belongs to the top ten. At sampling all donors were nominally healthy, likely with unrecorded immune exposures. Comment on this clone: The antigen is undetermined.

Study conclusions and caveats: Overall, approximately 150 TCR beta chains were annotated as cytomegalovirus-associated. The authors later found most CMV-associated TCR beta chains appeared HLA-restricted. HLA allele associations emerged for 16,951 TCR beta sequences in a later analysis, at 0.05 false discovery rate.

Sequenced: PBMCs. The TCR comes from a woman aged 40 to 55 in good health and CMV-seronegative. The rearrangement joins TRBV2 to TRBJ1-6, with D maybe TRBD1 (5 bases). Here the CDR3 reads CASSERSGVKSPLHF. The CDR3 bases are TGTGCCAGCAGTGAACGATCGGGGGTAAAATCACCCCTCCACTTT.